Each of the 32 T cell receptor beta chains below was sequenced from the same sample in a study of blood T cells in healthy people across ages. The use of a sample-barcoded 5' primer and a J-beta primer mix characterized a second PCR of about 7 to 12 cycles. TCRdb re-called the 5' RACE reads through MiXCR, storing one row per CDR3 protein. The table records approximately 800,000 distinct CDR3 sequences, approximately 25% of them present only once. The same sample was also used in a study of T cells of mothers and their children.

The source material was blood. These receptors were collected from a boy aged 10-17 years in good health.

V and J are TRBV7-2 and TRBJ2-5, with 9 bases that match TRBD2. The end of the DNA fits TRBJ2-1 better, so the J call may be wrong. The germline CDR1 and CDR2 sequences are SGHTA and FQGNSA. CDR3 length: 16 residues. The CDR3: CASSQMLAGNDNEQFF. The CDR3 DNA follows: TGTGCCAGCAGCCAGATGCTAGCGGGGAACGACAATGAGCAGTTCTTC.

The V call is TRBV11-2, the J call TRBJ2-7; 13 positions match TRBD2. V gave up 8 bases and J gave up 6 bases; unmatched junction bases: 7. The germline CDR1 and CDR2 sequences are SGHAT and FQNNGV. CDR3 length: 14 residues. For the CDR3, the DNA is TGTGCCAGCTACGGACTAGCGGGGGTCGGCGAGCAGTACTTC. Its protein product is CASYGLAGVGEQYF.

The gene calls are TRBV10-3 and TRBJ2-5, with a possible D match to TRBD2 (5 bases). TRBJ2-7 explains the end of the DNA better; the J call may be wrong. This CDR3 is 12 amino acids long. The germline V gene has CDR1 ENHRY and CDR2 SYGVKD. Here the CDR3 reads CAISSGSYEQYF. As DNA, the CDR3 is TGTGCCATCAGTTCGGGGTCCTACGAGCAGTACTTC.

The chain combines TRBV24-1 with TRBJ1-5; the D gene is possibly TRBD1 (5 bases). Between the trimmed V and J ends, which lost 10 bases and 4 bases, there was a span of 10 bases. The CDR3 contains 12 residues. The germline V gene has CDR1 KGHDR and CDR2 SFDVKD. CDR3 in DNA: TGTGCCACTGGGGACGGAAATCAGCCCCAGCATTTT. This translates into CATGDGNQPQHF.

This chain connects TRBV9 to TRBJ2-1; 8 bases are a match to TRBD1. The germline gives CDR1 SGDLS, CDR2 YYNGEE. Losses at the gene ends were 5 bases for V and 6 bases for J; bases not matched to a gene: 10. This CDR3 is built from 15 residues. CDR3 amino acids: CASSAKNRGVNEQFF. CDR3 sequence (DNA): TGTGCCAGCAGTGCTAAAAACAGGGGGGTCAATGAGCAGTTCTTC.

This clonotype was seen a few times. The J gene is TRBJ2-3, the V gene TRBV29-1, with TRBD2 matching 14 bases. CDR1 and CDR2 from the germline V gene are SQVTM and ANQGSEA. Trimming removed 4 bases from V and 6 bases from J; junction bases left unmatched: 6. There are 15 residues in the CDR3. The CDR3 sequence: CSVAGLAGGQDTQYF. The CDR3 region has the DNA TGCAGCGTTGCTGGACTAGCGGGGGGCCAGGATACGCAGTATTTT.

V gene TRBV29-1 combines with J gene TRBJ2-5; 10 bases line up with TRBD1. The V gene end was trimmed by 1 base and the J gene end by 5 bases; junction bases not matched to a gene: 7. CDR1 is SQVTM and CDR2 is ANQGSEA in the germline V gene. This CDR3 region has 15 residues. This chain's CDR3 is CSVEVRQGAGETQYF. The DNA of the CDR3 is TGCAGCGTTGAAGTACGACAGGGGGCAGGGGAGACCCAGTACTTC.

The gene calls are TRBV7-9 and TRBJ2-1; D unresolved. Germline values: CDR1 SEHNR, CDR2 FQNEAQ (reference sequence). V lost 8 bases, J lost 4 bases, and 15 bases lay in between. CDR3 length: 14 residues. In DNA form, the CDR3 reads TGTGCCAGCGGTCACGCTCTCCATTACAATGAGCAGTTCTTC. It is translated as CASGHALHYNEQFF.

The CDR3 region has the DNA TGTGCCAGCAGCTTCGGGGTCAGGGGCGCTCGGGCCAACGTCCTGACTTTC. It encodes CASSFGVRGARANVLTF. This sequence joins TRBV7-8 and TRBJ2-6; possible D gene TRBD1, 6 bases. The CDR3 covers 17 residues. V was cut by 3 bases and J by 5 bases, with 17 bases left in between. CDR1 and CDR2 (germline): SGHVS, FQNEAQ.

The genes are TRBV20-1 and TRBJ1-1; D not certain. Germline V CDR1 and CDR2: DFQATT, SNEGSKA (reference sequence). The CDR3 has 12 residues. With 3 bases removed from V and 4 bases from J, the gap between germline ends came to 9 bases. The CDR3 here is CSASTRPTEAFF. The DNA of the CDR3 is TGCAGTGCTAGTACCCGACCCACTGAAGCTTTCTTT.

This clonotype came up a few times. The chain joins TRBV6-1 to TRBJ1-1; perhaps TRBD1 as D (5 bases). The CDR3 sequence is 15 residues long. V was pared by 7 bases and J by 4 bases, with 19 bases between. Germline V lookup: CDR1 MNHNS, CDR2 SASEGT. DNA for the CDR3: TGTGCCAGCACTCCGGGCCTACTAAGGGGCACTGAAGCTTTCTTT. It codes for CASTPGLLRGTEAFF.

This clonotype was recorded a few times. V is TRBV2 and J is TRBJ1-1; D not certain. Trimming pared 7 bases from V and 5 bases from J, leaving 14 bases between. Germline lookup yields CDR1 SNHLY and CDR2 FYNNEI. The CDR3 covers 13 residues. CDR3 sequence (DNA): TGTGCCAGCACGGCGGAAGGGAGGACTGAAGCTTTCTTT. Protein product: CASTAEGRTEAFF.

The J gene is TRBJ1-1, the V gene TRBV12-3 or TRBV12-4; D not certain. This CDR3 is 15 amino acids long. V was trimmed by 3 bases and J by 0 bases, leaving 11 bases between them. DNA of the CDR3: TGTGCCAGCAGTTTTTCAGGTTATGTGAACACTGAAGCTTTCTTT. Translation gives CASSFSGYVNTEAFF.

This clonotype was recorded a few times. This chain uses TRBV29-1 with TRBJ2-5; 11 positions match TRBD1. The length of the CDR3 is 15 residues. Trimming removed 6 bases from V and 5 bases from J; junction bases left unmatched: 11. Germline lookup yields CDR1 SQVTM and CDR2 ANQGSEA. As DNA, the CDR3 is TGCAGCGTCCACGCCGGACAGGGGGCCTTTGAGACCCAGTACTTC. It specifies CSVHAGQGAFETQYF.

This rearrangement joins TRBV12-3 or TRBV12-4 to TRBJ2-5, with 7 nucleotides matching TRBD2. V shed 3 bases and J 3 bases; nucleotides not matched to a gene: 10. This CDR3 spans 16 amino acids. The CDR3 nucleotides read TGTGCCAGCAGTTTCGGCGGGCGGGGGAGGGAAGAGACCCAGTACTTC. This gives the protein CASSFGGRGREETQYF.

The chain carries TRBV9 and TRBJ1-2; possibly TRBD1 for D (6 bases). V lost 4 bases and J lost 3, with 19 bases in between. CDR1 is SGDLS, CDR2 YYNGEE, per germline. CDR3 length: 16 amino acids. The CDR3 here is CASSPRWGGADYGYTF. The CDR3 region has the DNA TGTGCCAGCAGCCCTCGGTGGGGGGGCGCAGACTATGGCTACACCTTC.

V usage is TRBV28 and J usage is TRBJ2-7, with D maybe TRBD1 (7 bases). Trimming took 7 bases from V and 2 from J, leaving 18 bases between them. There are 15 residues in the CDR3. The germline V gene has CDR1 MDHEN and CDR2 SYDVKM. CDR3 bases: TGTGCCAGCACCAGGGGGGATCCACCTACCTACGAGCAGTACTTC. Translation: CASTRGDPPTYEQYF.

This rearrangement joins TRBV15 to TRBJ2-1; 8 nucleotides align to TRBD2. Trimming removed 5 bases from V and 15 bases from J; junction bases left unmatched: 12. This CDR3 is 13 amino acids long. Germline loops: CDR1 LNHNV, CDR2 YYDKDF (reference sequence). The CDR3 region has the DNA TGTGCCACCAGCTCTGGGATTAGCGGGGCTACGTTCTTC. Translating gives CATSSGISGATFF. Full variable domain (rest looked up from reference TRBV15 and TRBJ2-1): DAMVIQNPRYQVTQFGKPVTLSCSQTLNHNVMYWYQQKSSQAPKLLFHYYDKDFNNEADTPDNFQSRRPNTSFCFLDIRSPGLGDTAMYLCATSSGISGATFFGPGTRLTVL.

The chain has TRBV19 and TRBJ1-4; D may be TRBD1 (5 bases). Trimming took 7 bases from V and 8 from J, leaving 14 bases between them. Germline assignment: CDR1 LNHDA and CDR2 SQIVND (reference sequence). CDR3 size: 13 residues. The CDR3 DNA sequence: TGTGCCAGTACGATCCAGGGAGGCGAAAAACTGTTTTTT. Encoded protein: CASTIQGGEKLFF.

The chain employs TRBV20-1 and TRBJ2-2; D is undetermined. Germline V gene data show CDR1 as DFQATT and CDR2 as SNEGSKA (reference sequence). Deletions cut 0 bases from V and 6 bases from J, with 8 bases between. The CDR3 totals 13 residues. The CDR3: CSARDLGAGELFF. CDR3 nucleotides: TGCAGTGCTAGAGATCTGGGTGCCGGGGAGCTGTTTTTT.

This clonotype was found a few times. This rearrangement joins TRBV28 to TRBJ2-4, with 10 bases identical to TRBD1. The germline V gene encodes CDR1 MDHEN and CDR2 SYDVKM. Trimming at V came to 5 bases and at J to 7 bases, leaving 5 bases not matched to a gene. The CDR3 extends over 14 amino acids. The CDR3 loop is CASSPDRGTNIQYF. The CDR3 DNA sequence: TGTGCCAGCAGTCCGGACAGGGGGACGAACATTCAGTACTTC.

As for this clonotype: Relative to the germline gene, one junction end is altered; a read error may explain this. V and J are TRBV29-1 and TRBJ2-2; TRBD1 is a possible D gene (6 bases). In germline, CDR1 is SQVTM, CDR2 ANQGSEA. This CDR3 contains 13 residues. CDR3 sequence (DNA): TGCAGCGTAGGGGGTCCGAACACCGGGGAGCGGTTTTTT. It is translated as CSVGGPNTGERFF.

Details on this clonotype: An end of the junction does not agree with germline; a read error may underlie this. The chain carries TRBV13 and TRBJ2-7; TRBD1 matches 7 bases. CDR1 is PRHDT, CDR2 FYEKMQ, per germline (reference sequence). CDR3 length: 15 residues. As DNA, the CDR3 is TGTGCCAGCAGCTTAGGGACAGGGCAATACTACGAGCAGTACTTT. Its protein product is CASSLGTGQYYEQYF.

This clonotype has more than one count but fewer than ten. The chain's CDR3 is CASSLGLVEKLFF. The CDR3 DNA follows: TGTGCCAGCAGCTTAGGGCTGGTCGAAAAACTGTTTTTT. The chain links TRBV7-9 to TRBJ1-4; D is unclear. CDR3 size: 13 residues. The V gene lost 1 base and the J gene lost 8 bases, with 8 bases spanning the gap. CDR1 and CDR2 (germline): SEHNR, FQNEAQ (reference sequence).

This clonotype was detected only a few times. The rearrangement uses TRBV11-2 and TRBJ2-3; weak D call: TRBD1 (6 bases). The CDR3 has 15 residues. Trimming removed 5 bases at V and 3 bases at J, with 15 bases between. The germline V gene encodes CDR1 SGHAT and CDR2 FQNNGV. The CDR3 here is CASSRTVFETDTQYF. In DNA form, the CDR3 reads TGTGCCAGCAGCCGGACAGTTTTCGAGACAGATACGCAGTATTTT.

The V and J genes are TRBV15 and TRBJ1-5; TRBD1 agrees at 7 bases. The CDR3 spans 14 residues. Trimming removed 5 bases from V and 6 bases from J; junction bases left unmatched: 7. Per the germline V gene, CDR1 is LNHNV and CDR2 is YYDKDF (reference sequence). This CDR3 reads CATSRGKGAQPQHF. In DNA, the CDR3 is TGTGCCACCAGCCGCGGAAAGGGGGCTCAGCCCCAGCATTTT.

This clonotype was counted only a few times. The chain carries TRBV14 and TRBJ2-7; D not resolved. The CDR3 loop spans 14 amino acids. Germline CDR1 SGHDN, CDR2 FVKESK. V was pared by 2 bases and J by 5 bases, with 13 bases between. CDR3 amino acids: CASSQTLYFHEQYF. The CDR3, as DNA: TGTGCCAGCAGCCAAACCCTGTACTTCCACGAGCAGTACTTC. Full variable domain (remainder filled in from reference TRBV14 and TRBJ2-7): EAGVTQFPSHSVIEKGQTVTLRCDPISGHDNLYWYRRVMGKEIKFLLHFVKESKQDESGMPNNRFLAERTGGTYSTLKVQPAELEDSGVYFCASSQTLYFHEQYFGPGTRLTVT.

A few counts support this clonotype. This chain joins TRBV7-8 and TRBJ1-5; D remains unclear. Trimming removed 3 bases at V and 4 bases at J, with 10 bases between. CDR1 is SGHVS, CDR2 FQNEAQ, per germline. The CDR3 runs to 14 residues. CDR3 coding DNA: TGTGCCAGCAGCTTGTTATCGGGGAATCAGCCCCAGCATTTT. It specifies CASSLLSGNQPQHF.

The chain carries TRBV9 and TRBJ2-5; D gene unclear. With the DNA end fitting TRBJ2-7 better, the J assignment may be wrong. From germline, CDR1 is SGDLS and CDR2 YYNGEE. The CDR3 totals 13 residues. For the CDR3, the DNA is TGTGCCAGCAGCGTAGGCGTTACCTACGAGCAGTACTTC. Translating gives CASSVGVTYEQYF.

V usage is TRBV27 and J usage is TRBJ1-4, with a possible D match to TRBD1 (5 bases). This CDR3 contains 16 residues. The V gene lost 6 bases and the J gene lost 8 bases, with 22 bases spanning the gap. Germline-derived CDR1 and CDR2 are MNHEY and SMNVEV (reference sequence). The CDR3 DNA reads TGTGCCAGCAGCCAAACGGGGCAGGTCGTATGGGAAAAACTGTTTTTT. Its translation is CASSQTGQVVWEKLFF. Supplemented by reference TRBV27 and TRBJ1-4, the full variable domain reads EAQVTQNPRYLITVTGKKLTVTCSQNMNHEYMSWYRQDPGLGLRQIYYSMNVEVTDKGDVPEGYKVSRKEKRNFPLILESPSPNQTSLYFCASSQTGQVVWEKLFFGSGTQLSVL.

The gene calls are TRBV3-1 and TRBJ2-5, with D perhaps matching TRBD2 (5 bases). Trimming removed 1 base at V and 1 base at J, with 10 bases between. The CDR3 runs to 15 residues. The germline V gene encodes CDR1 LGHDT and CDR2 YNNKEL (reference sequence). The CDR3 loop is CASSQGDYLQETQYF. The CDR3, as DNA: TGTGCCAGCAGCCAAGGCGACTATCTCCAAGAGACCCAGTACTTC.

The rearrangement uses TRBV4-2 and TRBJ2-1; D tentatively reads TRBD1 or TRBD2 (5 bases each). V lost 1 base, J lost 0 bases, and 16 bases lay in between. Germline-derived CDR1 and CDR2 are LGHNA and YNFKEQ. CDR3 length equals 18 residues. The CDR3, as DNA: TGTGCCAGCAGCCAAGGGCCGGCGGGCGACAGCTCCTACAATGAGCAGTTCTTC. Translated, it gives CASSQGPAGDSSYNEQFF.